These T cell receptor beta chains were read from a single sample in a study of response to subunit inactivated influenza vaccine. MiXCR, applied by TCRdb to the RT-PCR reads, yields one record per CDR3 protein. This table has approximately 700,000 distinct CDR3 sequences, approximately 15% appearing once. The input for sequencing was PBMCs from blood, taken less than 15 days before vaccination. The receptors stem from a man aged 50-59 years who received an inactivated influenza vaccine. Each CDR3 is given with its conserved first and last residue. Each record gives: J gene, V gene, clone size, D gene, CDR3 DNA, CDR3 protein. D genes are given only for firm matches. Size tells how often a clone was seen (once, few, many) or the class of an expanded clone, and some rows leave it out.

>TRBJ2-3|TRBV5-1|many|NA
TGCGCCAGCAGGCCCTGGGGAGTGGGCAACACAGATACGCAGTATTTT
CASRPWGVGNTDTQYF
>TRBJ1-4|TRBV12-5|NA|NA
TGTGCTAGTGGTTTGGTACTGTCGGGGACTAATGAAAAACTGTTTTTT
CASGLVLSGTNEKLFF
>TRBJ2-7|TRBV7-9|NA|TRBD2
TGTGCCAGCAGCCCCGGACTAGCGGGAGGGCCTTGGGAGCAGTACTTC
CASSPGLAGGPWEQYF
>TRBJ2-2|TRBV20-1|NA|TRBD2
TGCAGTGCTGGACGAGCGGGAGCGACGAACACCGGGGAGCTGTTTTTT
CSAGRAGATNTGELFF
>TRBJ2-2|TRBV9|few|TRBD1
TGTGCCAGCAGCGAGCCCAGACAGGGCCTAACCGGGACCGGGGAGCTGTTTTTT
CASSEPRQGLTGTGELFF
>TRBJ1-6|TRBV25-1|many|NA
TGTGCCAGCAGCCAAGGGGGAGATAATTCACCCCTCCACTTT
CASSQGGDNSPLHF
>TRBJ2-1|TRBV4-2|few|TRBD2
TGTGCCAGCAGCCAAGAACCAGCGGGAAACCAGTTCTTC
CASSQEPAGNQFF
>TRBJ2-2|TRBV4-3|few|TRBD2
TGCGCCAGCAGCCAAGATTATCAGCGGGATGTCACCGGGGAGCTGTTTTTT
CASSQDYQRDVTGELFF
>TRBJ2-3|TRBV12-3/TRBV12-4|few|TRBD2
TGTGCCAGCAGTCCGGGGGGGGTCAACCCCGATACGCAGTATTTT
CASSPGGVNPDTQYF
>TRBJ2-7|TRBV7-6|NA|NA
TGTGCCAGCAGCCAGACCCCCTACGAGCAGTACTTC
CASSQTPYEQYF